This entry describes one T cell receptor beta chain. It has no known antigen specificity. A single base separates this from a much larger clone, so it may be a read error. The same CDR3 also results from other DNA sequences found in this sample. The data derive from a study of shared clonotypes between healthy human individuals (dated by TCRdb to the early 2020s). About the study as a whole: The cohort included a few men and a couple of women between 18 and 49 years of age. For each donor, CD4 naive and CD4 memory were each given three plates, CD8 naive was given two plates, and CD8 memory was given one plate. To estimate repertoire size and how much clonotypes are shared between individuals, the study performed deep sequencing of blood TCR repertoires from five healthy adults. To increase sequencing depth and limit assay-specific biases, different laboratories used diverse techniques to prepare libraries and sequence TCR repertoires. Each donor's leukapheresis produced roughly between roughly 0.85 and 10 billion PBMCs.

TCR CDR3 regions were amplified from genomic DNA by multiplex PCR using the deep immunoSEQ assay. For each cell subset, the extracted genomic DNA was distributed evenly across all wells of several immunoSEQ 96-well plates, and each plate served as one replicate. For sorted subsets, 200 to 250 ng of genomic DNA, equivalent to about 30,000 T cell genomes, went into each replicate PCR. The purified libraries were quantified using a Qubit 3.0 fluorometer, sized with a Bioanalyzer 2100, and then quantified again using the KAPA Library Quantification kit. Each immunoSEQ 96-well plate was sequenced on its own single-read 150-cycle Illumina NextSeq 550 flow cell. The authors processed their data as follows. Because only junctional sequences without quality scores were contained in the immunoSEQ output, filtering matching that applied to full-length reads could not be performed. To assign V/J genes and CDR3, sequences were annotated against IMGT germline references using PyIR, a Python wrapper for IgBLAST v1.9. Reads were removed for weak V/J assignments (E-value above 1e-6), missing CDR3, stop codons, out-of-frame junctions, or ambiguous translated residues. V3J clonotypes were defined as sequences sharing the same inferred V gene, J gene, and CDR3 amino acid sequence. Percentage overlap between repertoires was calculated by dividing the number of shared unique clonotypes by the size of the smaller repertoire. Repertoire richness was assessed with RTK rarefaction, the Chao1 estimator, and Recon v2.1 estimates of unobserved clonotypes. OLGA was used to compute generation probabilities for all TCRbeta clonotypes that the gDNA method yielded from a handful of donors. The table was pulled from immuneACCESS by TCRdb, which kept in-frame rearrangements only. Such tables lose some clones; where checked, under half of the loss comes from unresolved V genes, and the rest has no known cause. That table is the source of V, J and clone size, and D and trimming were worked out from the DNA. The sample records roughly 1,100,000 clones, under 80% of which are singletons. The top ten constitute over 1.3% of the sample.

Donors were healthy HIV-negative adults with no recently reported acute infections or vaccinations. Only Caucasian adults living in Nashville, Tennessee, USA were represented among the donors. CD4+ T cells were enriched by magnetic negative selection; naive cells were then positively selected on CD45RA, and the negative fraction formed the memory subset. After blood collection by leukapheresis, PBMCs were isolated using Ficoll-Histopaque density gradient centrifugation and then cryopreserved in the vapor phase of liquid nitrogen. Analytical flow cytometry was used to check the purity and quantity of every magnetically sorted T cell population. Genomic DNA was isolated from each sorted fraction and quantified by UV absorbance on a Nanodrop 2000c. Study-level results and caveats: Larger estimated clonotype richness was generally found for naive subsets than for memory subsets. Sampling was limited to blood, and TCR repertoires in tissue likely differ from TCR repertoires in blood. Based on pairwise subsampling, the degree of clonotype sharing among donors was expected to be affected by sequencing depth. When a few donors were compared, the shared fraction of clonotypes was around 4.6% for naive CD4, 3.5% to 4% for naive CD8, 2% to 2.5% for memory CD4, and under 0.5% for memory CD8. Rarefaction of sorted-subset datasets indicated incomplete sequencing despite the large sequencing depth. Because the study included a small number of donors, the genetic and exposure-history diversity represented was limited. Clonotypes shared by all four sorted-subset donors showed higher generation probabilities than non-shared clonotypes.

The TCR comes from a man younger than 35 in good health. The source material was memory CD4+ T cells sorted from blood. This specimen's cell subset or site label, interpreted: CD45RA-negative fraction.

The nucleotide sequence is given as TGTGCCAGCAGTCCCAGCACAGATACGCAGTATTTT. The encoded protein is CASSPSTDTQYF. The chain links TRBV6-5 with TRBJ2-3, with no reliable assignment of the D segment. The CDR3 sequence holds 12 residues, the cysteine and phenylalanine included. Only the CDR3 part of the read is kept: 36 bases, read in frame from the first base. From a lookup of the germline V gene, CDR1 and CDR2 are MNHEY and SVGAGI. At the junction V is shortened by 5 bases and J by 0 bases, with 3 bases in between.